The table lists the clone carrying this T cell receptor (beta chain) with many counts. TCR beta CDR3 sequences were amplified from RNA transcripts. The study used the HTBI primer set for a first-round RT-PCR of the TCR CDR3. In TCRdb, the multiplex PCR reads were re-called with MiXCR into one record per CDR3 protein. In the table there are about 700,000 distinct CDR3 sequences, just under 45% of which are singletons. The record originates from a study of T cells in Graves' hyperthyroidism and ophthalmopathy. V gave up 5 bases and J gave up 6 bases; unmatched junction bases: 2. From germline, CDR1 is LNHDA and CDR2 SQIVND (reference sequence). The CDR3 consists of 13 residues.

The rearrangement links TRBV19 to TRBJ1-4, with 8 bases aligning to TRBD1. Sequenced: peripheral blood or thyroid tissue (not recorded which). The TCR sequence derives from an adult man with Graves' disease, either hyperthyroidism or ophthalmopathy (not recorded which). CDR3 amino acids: CASSQDRDEKLFF. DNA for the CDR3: TGTGCCAGTAGTCAGGACAGGGATGAAAAACTGTTTTTT.